This TCR beta chain came from a study of neurological immune-mediated disorders. The CDR3 spans 15 residues. V was pared by 6 bases and J by 4 bases, with 21 bases between. Per the germline V gene, CDR1 is DFQATT and CDR2 is SNEGSKA (reference sequence). This clonotype was detected only a few times. The time point: longitudinal time-point 3. TCRdb independently ran MiXCR on the 5' RACE reads; one entry per CDR3 protein. The repertoire holds 93,000 or so distinct CDR3 sequences, with 10% to 11% as singletons. The material sequenced was PBMCs. The clonotype was recovered from a female donor with HTLV-1-associated myelopathy (HAM/TSP). The chain has TRBV20-1 and TRBJ1-2, with D perhaps matching TRBD1 (5 bases). CDR3 DNA: TGCAGTGCCGCGAACCTGGACACTCGGCTCTATGGCTACACCTTC. Translating gives CSAANLDTRLYGYTF.